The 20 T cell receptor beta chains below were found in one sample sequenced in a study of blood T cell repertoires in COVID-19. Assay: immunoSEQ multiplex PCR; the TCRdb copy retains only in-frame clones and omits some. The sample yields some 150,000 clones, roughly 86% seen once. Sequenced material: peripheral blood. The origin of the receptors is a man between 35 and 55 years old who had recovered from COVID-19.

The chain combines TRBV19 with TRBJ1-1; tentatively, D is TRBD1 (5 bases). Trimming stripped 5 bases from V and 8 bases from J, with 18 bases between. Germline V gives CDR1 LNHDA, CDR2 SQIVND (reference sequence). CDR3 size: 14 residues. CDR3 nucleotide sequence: TGTGCCAGTAGTGACGGGGGGTGGTCGCAAGAAGCTTTCTTT. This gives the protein CASSDGGWSQEAFF. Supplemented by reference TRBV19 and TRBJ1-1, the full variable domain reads DGGITQSPKYLFRKEGQNVTLSCEQNLNHDAMYWYRQDPGQGLRLIYYSQIVNDFQKGDIAEGYSVSREKKESFPLTVTSAQKNPTAFYLCASSDGGWSQEAFFGQGTRLTVV.

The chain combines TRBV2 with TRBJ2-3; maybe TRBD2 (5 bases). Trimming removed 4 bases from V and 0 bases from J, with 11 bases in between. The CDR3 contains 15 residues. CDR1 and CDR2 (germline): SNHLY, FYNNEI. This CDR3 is CASSGGSGSTDTQYF. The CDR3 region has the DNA TGTGCCAGCAGTGGCGGGTCAGGTAGCACAGATACGCAGTATTTT.

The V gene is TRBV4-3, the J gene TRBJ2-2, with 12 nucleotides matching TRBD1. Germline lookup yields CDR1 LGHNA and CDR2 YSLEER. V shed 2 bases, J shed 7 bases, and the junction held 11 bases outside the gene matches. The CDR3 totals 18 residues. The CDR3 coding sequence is TGCGCCAGCAGCCAAACTTGGGCGGGACAGGGGGCCGTCGGGGAGCTGTTTTTT. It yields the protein CASSQTWAGQGAVGELFF.

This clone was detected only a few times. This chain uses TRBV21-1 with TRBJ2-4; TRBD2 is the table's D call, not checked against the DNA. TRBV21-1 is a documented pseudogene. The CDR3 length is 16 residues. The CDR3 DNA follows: TGTGCCAGCAGCAAGCGGTCCGGGGAAGGCAAAAACATTCAGTACTTC. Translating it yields CASSKRSGEGKNIQYF.

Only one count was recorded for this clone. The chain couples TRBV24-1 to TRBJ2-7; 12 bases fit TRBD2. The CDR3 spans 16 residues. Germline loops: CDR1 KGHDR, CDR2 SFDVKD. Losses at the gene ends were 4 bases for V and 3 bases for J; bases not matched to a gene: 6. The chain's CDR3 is CATSDPTSGSLYEQYF. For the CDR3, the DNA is TGTGCCACCAGTGACCCGACTAGCGGGAGCCTCTACGAGCAGTACTTC.

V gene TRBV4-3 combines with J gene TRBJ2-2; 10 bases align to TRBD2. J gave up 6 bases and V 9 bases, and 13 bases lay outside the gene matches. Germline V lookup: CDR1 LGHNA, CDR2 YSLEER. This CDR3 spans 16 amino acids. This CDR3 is CASSKRGGRQSGELFF. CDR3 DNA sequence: TGCGCCAGTTCGAAGCGGGGGGGCCGTCAATCCGGGGAGCTGTTTTTT.

As DNA, the CDR3 is TGTGCCAGTAGTATAGCCCTAGCGGCCGCCTACGAGCAGTACTTC. Translation: CASSIALAAAYEQYF. The genes are TRBV19 and TRBJ2-7; 7 nucleotides match TRBD2. J was trimmed by 2 bases and V by 1 base; bases with no gene match: 5. Per the germline V gene, CDR1 is LNHDA and CDR2 is SQIVND (reference sequence). The length of the CDR3 is 15 residues.

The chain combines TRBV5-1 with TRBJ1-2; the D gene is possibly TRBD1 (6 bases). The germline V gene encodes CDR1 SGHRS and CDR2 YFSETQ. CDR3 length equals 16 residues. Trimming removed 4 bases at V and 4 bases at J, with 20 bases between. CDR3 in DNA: TGCGCCAGCAGCCGGCTGGGGCCGACAGGTTTCTATGGCTACACCTTC. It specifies CASSRLGPTGFYGYTF. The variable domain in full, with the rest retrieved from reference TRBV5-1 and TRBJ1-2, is KAGVTQTPRYLIKTRGQQVTLSCSPISGHRSVSWYQQTPGQGLQFLFEYFSETQRNKGNFPGRFSGRQFSNSRSEMNVSTLELGDSALYLCASSRLGPTGFYGYTFGSGTRLTVV.

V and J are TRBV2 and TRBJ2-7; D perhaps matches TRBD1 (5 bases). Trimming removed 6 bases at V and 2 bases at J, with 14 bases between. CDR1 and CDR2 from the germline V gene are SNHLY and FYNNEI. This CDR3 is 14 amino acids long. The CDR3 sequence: CASSLGRATYEQYF. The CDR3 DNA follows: TGTGCCAGCAGCCTTGGCAGGGCAACCTACGAGCAGTACTTC. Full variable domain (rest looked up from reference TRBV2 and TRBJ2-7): EPEVTQTPSHQVTQMGQEVILRCVPISNHLYFYWYRQILGQKVEFLVSFYNNEISEKSEIFDDQFSVERPDGSNFTLKIRSTKLEDSAMYFCASSLGRATYEQYFGPGTRLTVT.

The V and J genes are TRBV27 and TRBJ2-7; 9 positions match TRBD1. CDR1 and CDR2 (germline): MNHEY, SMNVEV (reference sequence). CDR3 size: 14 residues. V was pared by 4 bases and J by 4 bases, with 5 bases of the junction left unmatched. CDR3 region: CASSWTGDPYEQYF. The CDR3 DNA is TGTGCCAGCAGTTGGACAGGGGATCCATACGAGCAGTACTTC.

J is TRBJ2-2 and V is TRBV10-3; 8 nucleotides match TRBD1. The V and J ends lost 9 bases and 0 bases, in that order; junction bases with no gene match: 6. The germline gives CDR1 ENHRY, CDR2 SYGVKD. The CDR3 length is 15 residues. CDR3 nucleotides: TGTGCCATTTCCCCGGGACAGGCGAACACCGGGGAGCTGTTTTTT. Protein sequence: CAISPGQANTGELFF.

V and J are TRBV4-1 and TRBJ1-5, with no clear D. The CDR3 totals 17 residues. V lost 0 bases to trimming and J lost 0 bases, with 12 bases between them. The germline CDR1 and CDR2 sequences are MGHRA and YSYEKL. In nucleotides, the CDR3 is TGCGCCAGCAGCCAAGACTTCCGTTTATATAGCAATCAGCCCCAGCATTTT. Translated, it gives CASSQDFRLYSNQPQHF.

The CDR3: CASSRVVAGGADTQYF. In nucleotides, the CDR3 is TGTGCCAGCTCACGGGTCGTAGCGGGAGGAGCAGATACGCAGTATTTT. The chain uses TRBV18 and TRBJ2-3; TRBD2 aligns across 10 bases. Germline loops: CDR1 KGHSH, CDR2 LQKENI. The CDR3 totals 16 residues. After removal of 4 bases from V and 4 bases from J, the junction contained 8 bases not matched to a gene.

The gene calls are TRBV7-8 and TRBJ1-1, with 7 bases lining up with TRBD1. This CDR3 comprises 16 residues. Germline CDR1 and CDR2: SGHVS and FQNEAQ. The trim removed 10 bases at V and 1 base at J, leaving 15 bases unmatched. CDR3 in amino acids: CATKLTGMGTNTEAFF. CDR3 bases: TGTGCCACCAAATTGACAGGGATGGGGACGAACACTGAAGCTTTCTTT.

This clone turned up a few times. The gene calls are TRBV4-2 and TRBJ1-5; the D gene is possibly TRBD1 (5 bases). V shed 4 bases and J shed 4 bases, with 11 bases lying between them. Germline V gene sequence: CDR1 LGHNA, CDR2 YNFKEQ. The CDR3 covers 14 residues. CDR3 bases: TGTGCCAGCAGCCCCCAGACAGAGAATCAGCCCCAGCATTTT. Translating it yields CASSPQTENQPQHF.

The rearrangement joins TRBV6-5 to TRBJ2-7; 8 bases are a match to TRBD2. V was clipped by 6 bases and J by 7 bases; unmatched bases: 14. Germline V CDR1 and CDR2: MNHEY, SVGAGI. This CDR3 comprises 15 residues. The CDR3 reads CASSLGLGGAGEQYF. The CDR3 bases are TGTGCCAGCAGCCTAGGGCTCGGGGGGGCTGGGGAGCAGTACTTC.

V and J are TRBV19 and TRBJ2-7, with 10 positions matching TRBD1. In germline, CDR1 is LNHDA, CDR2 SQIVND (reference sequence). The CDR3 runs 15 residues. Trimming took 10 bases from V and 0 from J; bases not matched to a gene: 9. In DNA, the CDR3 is TGTGCCACATCGACCGGGACAGGGGTCTCCTACGAGCAGTACTTC. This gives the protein CATSTGTGVSYEQYF. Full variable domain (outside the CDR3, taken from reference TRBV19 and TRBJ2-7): DGGITQSPKYLFRKEGQNVTLSCEQNLNHDAMYWYRQDPGQGLRLIYYSQIVNDFQKGDIAEGYSVSREKKESFPLTVTSAQKNPTAFYLCATSTGTGVSYEQYFGPGTRLTVT.

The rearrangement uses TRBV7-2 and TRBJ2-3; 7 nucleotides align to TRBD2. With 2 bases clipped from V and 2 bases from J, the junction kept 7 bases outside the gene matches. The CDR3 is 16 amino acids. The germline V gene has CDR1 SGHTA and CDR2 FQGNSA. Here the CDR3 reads CASSLYAAGLTDTQYF. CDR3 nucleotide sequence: TGTGCCAGCAGCTTATATGCAGCGGGGCTCACAGATACGCAGTATTTT. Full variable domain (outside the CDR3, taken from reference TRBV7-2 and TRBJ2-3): GAGVSQSPSNKVTEKGKDVELRCDPISGHTALYWYRQSLGQGLEFLIYFQGNSAPDKSGLPSDRFSAERTGGSVSTLTIQRTQQEDSAVYLCASSLYAAGLTDTQYFGPGTRLTVL.

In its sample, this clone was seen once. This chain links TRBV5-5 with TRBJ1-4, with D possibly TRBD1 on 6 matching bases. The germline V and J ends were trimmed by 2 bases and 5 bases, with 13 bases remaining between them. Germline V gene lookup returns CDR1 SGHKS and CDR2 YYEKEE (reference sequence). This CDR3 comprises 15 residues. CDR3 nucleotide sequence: TGTGCCAGCAGCTTTCTATCGGGGGGCAATGAAAAACTGTTTTTT. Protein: CASSFLSGGNEKLFF.

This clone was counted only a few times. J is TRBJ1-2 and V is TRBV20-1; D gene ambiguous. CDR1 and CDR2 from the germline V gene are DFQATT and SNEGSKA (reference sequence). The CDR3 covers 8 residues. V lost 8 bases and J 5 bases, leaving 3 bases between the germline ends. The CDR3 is CSSYGYTF. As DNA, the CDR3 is TGCAGTTCATATGGCTACACCTTC.